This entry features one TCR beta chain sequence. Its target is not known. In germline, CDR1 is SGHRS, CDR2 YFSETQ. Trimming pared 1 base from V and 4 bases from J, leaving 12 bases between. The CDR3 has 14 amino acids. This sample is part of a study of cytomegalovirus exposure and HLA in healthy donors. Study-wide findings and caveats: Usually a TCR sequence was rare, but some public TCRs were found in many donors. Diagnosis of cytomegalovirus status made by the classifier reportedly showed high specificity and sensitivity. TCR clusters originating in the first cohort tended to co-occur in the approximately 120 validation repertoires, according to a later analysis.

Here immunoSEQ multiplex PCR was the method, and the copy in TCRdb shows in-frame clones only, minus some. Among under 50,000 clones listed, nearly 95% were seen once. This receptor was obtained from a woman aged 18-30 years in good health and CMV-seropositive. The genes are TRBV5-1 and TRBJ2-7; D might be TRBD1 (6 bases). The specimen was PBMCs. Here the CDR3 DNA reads TGCGCCAGCAGCTTGAGGGGGTGGGGGTACGAGCAGTACTTC. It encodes CASSLRGWGYEQYF.